The TCR beta chain described here comes from a study of HIV-infected patients and healthy controls. Study-wide points: The study did not determine the donors' HLA types.

About 450 ng RNA was reverse transcribed with alpha and beta constant-region primers. Using multiplexing indices, alpha and beta chain libraries were generated apart by chain-specific third strand synthesis. TCRdb recomputed calls from the 5' RACE reads with MiXCR, one row per CDR3 protein. Of thousands of distinct CDR3 sequences listed, approximately 7.9% are singletons. Roughly three months, about 14 weeks, into antiretroviral therapy, follow-up blood was collected. No cell fractionation was done, so the repertoire covers all unsorted peripheral blood T cells. At least ten counts were recorded for this clonotype. Its target is unknown. The CDR3 consists of 14 residues. V lost 6 bases to trimming and J lost 0 bases, with 11 bases between them. The germline V gene encodes CDR1 MNHEY and CDR2 SVGAGI.

The chain links TRBV6-5 to TRBJ1-2; D not resolved. This clonotype was sampled from an adult with HIV infection. The sequencing used blood, collected during antiretroviral therapy. CDR3 protein: CASSPDGPNYGYTF. The DNA for the CDR3 is TGTGCCAGCAGCCCGGACGGACCTAACTATGGCTACACCTTC.